Following are 29 T cell receptor beta chains from one sample sequenced in a study of T cell changes during pregnancy in multiple sclerosis (dated by TCRdb to about 2019). Libraries were constructed by the immunoSEQ multiplex PCR assay. Held by TCRdb, this immuneACCESS table contains in-frame sequences only and omits some clones. Under half of the omission traces to an unresolved V gene where checked; the cause of the rest is unknown. In all, the sample holds fewer than 85,000 clones, and approximately 89% of those were seen once. The top ten hold over 1.5% of the sample. The specimen was peripheral blood, collected before pregnancy. Source of these receptors: a female donor with multiple sclerosis, enrolled in a pregnancy study.

This clone was observed once. The chain employs TRBV19 and TRBJ2-2; D uncertain. Per the germline V gene, CDR1 is LNHDA and CDR2 is SQIVND (reference sequence). Trimming left V 3 bases short and J 3 bases short, with 11 bases between. The CDR3 runs to 15 residues. The CDR3 spells CASSITPSDTGELFF. The CDR3, as DNA: TGTGCCAGTAGTATTACCCCGTCGGACACCGGGGAGCTGTTTTTT.

This rearrangement joins TRBV27 to TRBJ2-1, with D perhaps TRBD2 (6 bases). Germline CDR1 is MNHEY and CDR2 is SMNVEV (reference sequence). CDR3 length: 15 residues. Between the trimmed V and J ends, which lost 6 bases and 5 bases, there was a span of 17 bases. The CDR3 DNA is TGTGCCAGCAGGGGCGGGATTCTCAGGAACAATGAGCAGTTCTTC. This sequence encodes CASRGGILRNNEQFF.

The V gene is TRBV27, the J gene TRBJ1-4, with TRBD1 matching over 11 bases. The CDR3 is 14 amino acids. V lost 6 bases and J lost 8; bases outside the gene matches: 5. The germline gives CDR1 MNHEY, CDR2 SMNVEV (reference sequence). CDR3 nucleotides: TGTGCCAGCAGCCGTGGGACAGGGGGAGAAAAACTGTTTTTT. It is translated as CASSRGTGGEKLFF.

This chain connects TRBV13 to TRBJ2-7; a possible D gene is TRBD2 (5 bases). The CDR3 runs 14 residues. Germline lookup yields CDR1 PRHDT and CDR2 FYEKMQ (reference sequence). Between the trimmed V and J ends, which lost 5 bases and 6 bases, there was a span of 17 bases. The CDR3 coding sequence is TGTGCCAGCAGCCCAAGGACTGGTTCTTTCGAGCAGTACTTC. Protein product: CASSPRTGSFEQYF.

The gene calls are TRBV5-6 and TRBJ1-1; D perhaps matches TRBD1 (5 bases). The V and J ends lost 1 base and 1 base respectively, with 8 bases between them. In germline, CDR1 is SGHDT, CDR2 YYEEEE. This CDR3 is built from 14 residues. CDR3 in amino acids: CASSLRGANTEAFF. The DNA for the CDR3 is TGTGCCAGCAGCTTGAGGGGCGCGAACACTGAAGCTTTCTTT. Using reference TRBV5-6 and TRBJ1-1 for the parts outside the CDR3, the full variable domain is DAGVTQSPTHLIKTRGQQVTLRCSPKSGHDTVSWYQQALGQGPQFIFQYYEEEERQRGNFPDRFSGHQFPNYSSELNVNALLLGDSALYLCASSLRGANTEAFFGQGTRLTVV.

The V gene is TRBV4-1, the J gene TRBJ2-7; D is possibly TRBD2 (6 bases). Germline CDR1 reads MGHRA; CDR2 reads YSYEKL. The CDR3 consists of 14 residues. V gave up 4 bases and J gave up 4 bases, with 14 bases separating them. CDR3 region: CASSPPGLAYEQYF. CDR3 nucleotide sequence: TGCGCCAGCAGCCCCCCGGGACTGGCATACGAGCAGTACTTC.

This clone was seen more than once but under ten times. The chain couples TRBV2 to TRBJ1-5, with D possibly matching TRBD1 (5 bases). The CDR3 sequence is 13 residues long. Germline CDR1 SNHLY, CDR2 FYNNEI. Trimming pared 9 bases from V and 6 bases from J, leaving 15 bases between. CDR3 in amino acids: CASWGEGTQPQHF. The CDR3 DNA is TGTGCCAGTTGGGGGGAGGGGACTCAGCCCCAGCATTTT.

The J gene is TRBJ2-7, the V gene TRBV5-1; 7 bases agree with TRBD1. Trimming at V came to 8 bases and at J to 0 bases, leaving 8 bases not matched to a gene. The germline gives CDR1 SGHRS, CDR2 YFSETQ. The CDR3 loop spans 14 amino acids. The CDR3 nucleotides are TGCGCCAGTAATCAGGGGGACAGCTCCTACGAGCAGTACTTC. The encoded protein is CASNQGDSSYEQYF.

The chain links TRBV28 to TRBJ2-3; possible D gene TRBD1, 6 bases. The V end lost 2 bases, the J end lost 3 bases, and 6 bases lay between the germline ends. The CDR3 consists of 13 residues. Germline CDR1 and CDR2: MDHEN and SYDVKM. In DNA, the CDR3 is TGTGCCAGCAGTTTAGACAGGACAGATACGCAGTATTTT. Translated: CASSLDRTDTQYF.

CDR3 amino acids: CASSATRRGNSPLHF. The CDR3 nucleotides are TGTGCCAGCAGCGCCACACGCAGGGGAAATTCACCCCTCCACTTT. The chain combines TRBV11-2 with TRBJ1-6, with a weak D call TRBD1 (6 bases). Deletions cut 5 bases from V and 7 bases from J, with 15 bases between. Germline lookup yields CDR1 SGHAT and CDR2 FQNNGV. This CDR3 has 15 amino acids.

This chain connects TRBV5-5 to TRBJ2-7, with 9 bases matching TRBD1. Germline V gene data show CDR1 as SGHKS and CDR2 as YYEKEE (reference sequence). The ends lost 0 bases at V and 5 bases at J; junction bases unmatched: 6. CDR3 length: 15 amino acids. The CDR3 loop reads CASSLGDRAWNEQYF. The CDR3, as DNA: TGTGCCAGCAGCTTGGGGGACAGGGCCTGGAACGAGCAGTACTTC.

The chain employs TRBV10-3 and TRBJ1-4, with D perhaps TRBD1 (5 bases). The germline gives CDR1 ENHRY, CDR2 SYGVKD. Trimming cost V 6 bases and J 12 bases, with 17 bases left between them. This CDR3 is 13 amino acids long. The CDR3 nucleotides read TGTGCCATCAGCAGATTAGCCCAGGGCGAACTGTTTTTT. Encoded protein: CAISRLAQGELFF.

The J gene is TRBJ2-3, the V gene TRBV4-3; possibly TRBD2 for D (5 bases). Germline-derived CDR1 and CDR2 are LGHNA and YSLEER. V lost 4 bases and J lost 11, with 16 bases in between. The CDR3 totals 13 residues. This CDR3 reads CASSRVPNGRQYF. Written as DNA, the CDR3 is TGCGCCAGCAGCCGGGTCCCAAATGGGAGGCAGTATTTT.

As DNA, the CDR3 is TGTGCCAGCAGTTACTCGTCCAGGGAAGGGTCACCCCTCCACTTT. It yields the protein CASSYSSREGSPLHF. V and J are TRBV6-5 and TRBJ1-6; maybe TRBD1 (5 bases). The germline CDR1 and CDR2 sequences are MNHEY and SVGAGI. Trimming left V 0 bases short and J 10 bases short, with 13 bases between. This CDR3 is 15 amino acids long.

The CDR3: CASSQQYQETQYF. In nucleotides, the CDR3 is TGCGCCAGCAGCCAACAGTACCAAGAGACCCAGTACTTC. V gene TRBV4-3 combines with J gene TRBJ2-5, with D unresolved. The CDR3 spans 13 residues. Germline-derived CDR1 and CDR2 are LGHNA and YSLEER. V lost 2 bases and J lost 0, with 4 bases in between.

The genes are TRBV15 and TRBJ2-3; 7 nucleotides align to TRBD1. After removal of 3 bases from V and 5 bases from J, the junction contained 2 bases not matched to a gene. The CDR3 is 13 amino acids. CDR1 is LNHNV, CDR2 YYDKDF, per germline (reference sequence). CDR3 protein: CATSSQGVDTQYF. The CDR3 bases are TGTGCCACCAGCAGCCAGGGGGTAGATACGCAGTATTTT.

The chain links TRBV18 to TRBJ1-1, with D uncertain. Trimming took 0 bases from V and 1 from J, leaving 12 bases between them. CDR3 size: 16 residues. The germline CDR1 and CDR2 sequences are KGHSH and LQKENI. CDR3 nucleotides: TGTGCCAGCTCACCACCCGGGAAATATCCGAACACTGAAGCTTTCTTT. This translates into CASSPPGKYPNTEAFF. Full variable domain (missing parts from reference TRBV18 and TRBJ1-1): NAGVMQNPRHLVRRRGQEARLRCSPMKGHSHVYWYRQLPEEGLKFMVYLQKENIIDESGMPKERFSAEFPKEGPSILRIQQVVRGDSAAYFCASSPPGKYPNTEAFFGQGTRLTVV.

CDR3 amino acids: CAIRWTGGENTEAFF. The CDR3 DNA sequence: TGTGCCATCAGGTGGACAGGGGGCGAGAACACTGAAGCTTTCTTT. The V gene is TRBV10-3, the J gene TRBJ1-1; 11 bases are shared with TRBD1. This CDR3 is built from 15 residues. V trimming: 6 bases; J trimming: 1 base; junction bases outside the gene matches: 4. CDR1 is ENHRY, CDR2 SYGVKD, per germline.

This sequence joins TRBV7-8 and TRBJ1-6, with TRBD1 matching 10 bases. V lost 2 bases to trimming and J lost 8 bases; unmatched junction nucleotides: 3. Germline V lookup: CDR1 SGHVS, CDR2 FQNEAQ. The CDR3 length is 15 residues. CDR3 loop: CASSLSGTGDSPLHF. The CDR3 nucleotides read TGTGCCAGCAGCTTAAGTGGGACAGGGGATTCACCCCTCCACTTT.

The genes are TRBV5-5 and TRBJ2-2, with TRBD1 matching 12 bases. CDR1 and CDR2 from the germline V gene are SGHKS and YYEKEE (reference sequence). The CDR3 is made up of 18 amino acids. Trimming removed 1 base from V and 7 bases from J; junction bases left unmatched: 11. This CDR3 reads CASSLTRDRGRGDGELFF. CDR3 bases: TGTGCCAGCAGCTTGACCCGGGACAGGGGGCGCGGGGACGGGGAGCTGTTTTTT.

The chain joins TRBV5-1 to TRBJ2-3; the match to TRBD1 covers 7 bases. The CDR3 runs to 16 residues. V gave up 4 bases and J gave up 0 bases; unmatched junction bases: 8. Germline CDR1 SGHRS, CDR2 YFSETQ. As DNA, the CDR3 is TGCGCCAGCAGCCTTGCTCCGGGACAGAGCACAGATACGCAGTATTTT. Protein: CASSLAPGQSTDTQYF. The whole variable domain, filled in from reference TRBV5-1 and TRBJ2-3, reads KAGVTQTPRYLIKTRGQQVTLSCSPISGHRSVSWYQQTPGQGLQFLFEYFSETQRNKGNFPGRFSGRQFSNSRSEMNVSTLELGDSALYLCASSLAPGQSTDTQYFGPGTRLTVL.

The V and J genes are TRBV9 and TRBJ2-5, with D uncertain. The CDR3 is 14 residues long. The germline V gene has CDR1 SGDLS and CDR2 YYNGEE. V was shortened by 0 bases and J by 0 bases, with 6 bases between the two germline ends. CDR3 protein: CASSVDFNQETQYF. The DNA for the CDR3 is TGTGCCAGCAGCGTAGATTTTAACCAAGAGACCCAGTACTTC.

The genes are TRBV29-1 and TRBJ1-2; D not resolved. Trimming shortened V by 3 bases and J by 4 bases, and 12 bases separated the two germline ends. CDR3 length equals 13 residues. Germline CDR1 SQVTM, CDR2 ANQGSEA. CDR3 amino acids: CSVEVGFGYGYTF. DNA for the CDR3: TGCAGCGTTGAGGTGGGCTTTGGCTATGGCTACACCTTC.

The rearrangement uses TRBV10-2 and TRBJ1-1; TRBD1 aligns across 9 bases. The CDR3 length is 16 residues. CDR1 is WSHSY and CDR2 is SAAADI in the germline V gene. V lost 4 bases, J lost 5 bases, and 11 bases stayed unmatched. The CDR3, as DNA: TGCGCCAGCAGTGTCCCGGGACAGGGATTGGGGACTGAAGCTTTCTTT. Translated, it gives CASSVPGQGLGTEAFF.

V is TRBV19 and J is TRBJ1-5; 7 bases align to TRBD1. Germline-derived CDR1 and CDR2 are LNHDA and SQIVND (reference sequence). This CDR3 has 14 amino acids. The V and J ends lost 9 bases and 2 bases, in that order; junction bases with no gene match: 7. This chain's CDR3 is CASTGTVRNQPQHF. Here the CDR3 DNA reads TGTGCCAGCACCGGGACAGTGCGCAATCAGCCCCAGCATTTT.

The chain is built from TRBV7-2 and TRBJ1-2; 11 bases fit TRBD1. Germline V lookup: CDR1 SGHTA, CDR2 FQGNSA. This CDR3 region has 13 residues. V was clipped by 5 bases and J by 8 bases; unmatched bases: 4. The CDR3 sequence: CASSGTGGFGYTF. CDR3 nucleotides: TGTGCCAGCAGCGGGACAGGGGGTTTCGGCTACACCTTC.

The V call is TRBV5-6, the J call TRBJ1-4; D is possibly TRBD1 (6 bases). The CDR3 consists of 13 residues. Germline CDR1 SGHDT, CDR2 YYEEEE. The V end lost 1 base, the J end lost 8 bases, and 9 bases lay between the germline ends. CDR3 loop: CASSLTGNEKLFF. In DNA form, the CDR3 reads TGTGCCAGCAGCTTGACAGGGAACGAAAAACTGTTTTTT.

A single count supports this clone. J is TRBJ1-6 and V is TRBV1; the D call of TRBD1 is as the table states it, not checked on the DNA. TRBV1 is annotated as a pseudogene. The CDR3 consists of 15 residues. CDR3 DNA: TGCACCAGCAGCCAACAGACAGGGCTCAATTCACCCCTCCACTTT. Translating it yields CTSSQQTGLNSPLHF.

This clone was counted once. The rearrangement links TRBV14 to TRBJ1-4, with TRBD1 matching over 9 bases. The ends lost 2 bases at V and 8 bases at J; junction bases unmatched: 6. This CDR3 spans 15 amino acids. Per germline, CDR1 SGHDN and CDR2 FVKESK. CDR3 in DNA: TGTGCCAGCAGCCAACCGACAGGGGGTTGGGAAAAACTGTTTTTT. It encodes CASSQPTGGWEKLFF.